This entry describes one T cell receptor (beta chain). No antigen is known for it. This sample was taken from a study of OX40 agonist ivuxolimab in advanced cancers. Study information: Across the patients, intravenous ivuxolimab was delivered every 2 weeks at 0.01 to 10 mg/kg. Study observations and caveats: Dosing at 0.1 to 3.0 mg/kg was accompanied by clonal expansion of CD4+ and CD8+ blood T cells by week 6.

TCRdb keeps only in-frame clones here, not all; method: immunoSEQ multiplex PCR. The table includes 65,000 to 75,000 clones, about 84% detected once. CDR3 length: 14 amino acids. Germline lookup yields CDR1 SGHTS and CDR2 YDEGEE. The ends were cut back, 0 bases at V and 7 bases at J, with 8 bases in the middle. With baseline, cycle 4 day 1, and cycle 7 day 1 as timepoints, blood was sampled. The sample in question was CD4+ or CD8+ T cells sorted from blood, obtained in a trial of the OX40 agonist ivuxolimab. The chain carries TRBV5-8 and TRBJ1-6; D gene unclear. The sequence was obtained from an adult with an advanced solid tumor such as melanoma, head and neck, liver or kidney cancer. The CDR3 here is CASSLGGSNSPLHF. DNA of the CDR3: TGTGCCAGCAGCTTGGGTGGCAGCAATTCACCCCTCCACTTT.